This TCR beta chain was found in a study of T cells in Graves' hyperthyroidism and ophthalmopathy. This clonotype was observed a few times. Its antigen is unidentified. A single base separates this from a much larger clone, so it may be a read error. Amplification of TCR beta CDR3 regions used RNA as the template. HTBI primers were the set used in a first-round RT-PCR of the TCR CDR3. TCRdb reprocessed the multiplex PCR reads via MiXCR and lists one record per CDR3 protein. The sample comprises approximately 640,000 distinct CDR3 sequences, about a sixth of which are singletons, and less than 4.5% rests with the top ten. Germline CDR1 is SGHTA and CDR2 is FQGNSA. CDR3 length: 15 amino acids. Trimming left V 2 bases short and J 4 bases short, with 11 bases between. Findings and limits, study-wide: Most clonotypes expanded in thyroid above 0.001 were likewise present in blood.

V is TRBV7-2 and J is TRBJ1-4; weak D call: TRBD1 (5 bases). The material sequenced was blood. The sequence came from a woman aged 25 to 39 with Graves' hyperthyroidism. The CDR3 DNA is TGTGCCAGCAGCTTACACAGTGGGGGTAATGAAAAACTGTTTTTT. This encodes CASSLHSGGNEKLFF.